Each of the 23 T cell receptor beta chains below was sequenced from the same sample in a study of cytomegalovirus exposure and HLA in healthy donors. Measured with immunoSEQ multiplex PCR; TCRdb has only the in-frame clones, and not every one. The sample shows 100,000 to 150,000 clones, about 89% of them seen only once. The sequenced sample consisted of PBMCs. The origin of the receptors is a woman between 18 and 30 years old in good health and CMV-seronegative.

The J gene is TRBJ1-1, the V gene TRBV11-3, with D possibly matching TRBD1 (5 bases). The CDR3 contains 16 residues. The V end lost 1 base, the J end lost 0 bases, and 12 bases lay between the germline ends. Germline CDR1 SGHNT, CDR2 YENEEA. Here the CDR3 reads CASSLGGLSMNTEAFF. As DNA, the CDR3 is TGTGCCAGCAGCTTAGGGGGACTCTCAATGAACACTGAAGCTTTCTTT.

The chain combines TRBV19 with TRBJ2-1; possibly TRBD2 for D (5 bases). CDR3 size: 16 residues. Trimming cost V 2 bases and J 0 bases, with 11 bases left between them. Germline V gene data show CDR1 as LNHDA and CDR2 as SQIVND (reference sequence). CDR3 sequence: CASSIKRRTSYNEQFF. DNA for the CDR3: TGTGCCAGTAGTATAAAGCGGCGCACCTCCTACAATGAGCAGTTCTTC.

This rearrangement joins TRBV13 to TRBJ2-1, with 9 bases identical to TRBD1. V lost 4 bases and J lost 5; bases outside the gene matches: 18. Germline CDR1 PRHDT, CDR2 FYEKMQ (reference sequence). The CDR3 is 19 amino acids. The CDR3 coding sequence is TGTGCCAGCAGCTCGTTAAACCGGATCGATCGGACAGGGGACAATGAGCAGTTCTTC. Its protein product is CASSSLNRIDRTGDNEQFF.

V usage is TRBV7-2 and J usage is TRBJ2-7; the D is unclear. Trimming took off 5 bases at V and 4 bases at J, with 6 bases between the two ends. The CDR3 contains 11 residues. Germline CDR1 is SGHTA and CDR2 is FQGNSA. CDR3 sequence (DNA): TGTGCCAGCAGCCCCGGTTACGAGCAGTACTTC. Translation gives CASSPGYEQYF.

This clone was seen only once. The chain employs TRBV11-2 and TRBJ1-4; D might be TRBD1 (6 bases). Per germline, CDR1 SGHAT and CDR2 FQNNGV. Trimming shortened V by 5 bases and J by 7 bases, and 14 bases separated the two germline ends. This CDR3 contains 14 residues. The CDR3 region is CASSKTGGSEKLFF. Here the CDR3 DNA reads TGTGCCAGCAGCAAGACAGGAGGTAGTGAAAAACTGTTTTTT.

The chain has TRBV9 and TRBJ2-1, with 12 bases lining up with TRBD2. This CDR3 is built from 16 residues. V gave up 3 bases and J gave up 4 bases; unmatched junction bases: 5. Germline CDR1 is SGDLS and CDR2 is YYNGEE. This CDR3 reads CASSEETSGGYNEQFF. As DNA, the CDR3 is TGTGCCAGCAGCGAAGAGACTAGCGGGGGATACAATGAGCAGTTCTTC.

V gene TRBV6-5 combines with J gene TRBJ2-1; maybe TRBD2 (7 bases). V gave up 3 bases and J gave up 0 bases, with 9 bases separating them. Germline loops: CDR1 MNHEY, CDR2 SVGAGI. CDR3 size: 15 residues. The CDR3 reads CASSYGGASYNEQFF. The DNA of the CDR3 is TGTGCCAGCAGTTATGGGGGGGCCTCCTACAATGAGCAGTTCTTC.

J is TRBJ2-3 and V is TRBV5-4, with D possibly TRBD2 on 6 matching bases. The V end lost 1 base, the J end lost 0 bases, and 12 bases lay between the germline ends. This CDR3 is 16 amino acids long. CDR1 is SGHNT and CDR2 is YYREEE in the germline V gene (reference sequence). CDR3 sequence: CASSLWVAASTDTQYF. Here the CDR3 DNA reads TGTGCCAGCAGCTTGTGGGTAGCGGCTAGCACAGATACGCAGTATTTT.

V usage is TRBV19 and J usage is TRBJ2-1, with 9 bases that match TRBD2. The V and J ends lost 0 bases and 0 bases, in that order; junction bases with no gene match: 3. CDR1 LNHDA and CDR2 SQIVND come from the germline V gene (reference sequence). CDR3 length equals 17 residues. The CDR3 DNA reads as TGTGCCAGTAGTATAGATGGTAGCGGGAGCTCCTACAATGAGCAGTTCTTC. Its protein product is CASSIDGSGSSYNEQFF.

This clone has just a few counts. The J gene is TRBJ1-2, the V gene TRBV7-6; 9 bases agree with TRBD1. Germline CDR1 reads SGHVS; CDR2 reads FNYEAQ. This CDR3 spans 12 amino acids. J gave up 6 bases and V 6 bases, and 2 bases lay outside the gene matches. The CDR3, as DNA: TGTGCCAGCAGTGGGACAGGGAATGGCTACACCTTC. Translating it yields CASSGTGNGYTF.

The genes are TRBV6-6 and TRBJ2-1, with D possibly matching TRBD1 (6 bases). The CDR3 is made up of 13 amino acids. V dropped 2 bases and J dropped 12 bases, with 14 bases sitting between them. From germline, CDR1 is MNHNY and CDR2 SVGAGI (reference sequence). The CDR3, as DNA: TGTGCCAGCAGTTACCCGGACAGCGGAAGGCAGTTCTTC. Amino acids: CASSYPDSGRQFF.

This CDR3 is CASSSSGGSDQPQHF. The DNA of the CDR3 is TGTGCCAGCAGCTCTTCCGGAGGCAGCGATCAGCCCCAGCATTTT. V gene TRBV21-1 combines with J gene TRBJ1-5. TRBV21-1 counts as a pseudogene. This CDR3 contains 15 residues.

This clone was counted a single time. CDR3 bases: TGTGCCAGCCTAAAGGGGAACGAGCAGTACTTC. Amino acids: CASLKGNEQYF. The rearrangement links TRBV7-9 to TRBJ2-7; TRBD1 might be the D (5 bases). The ends were cut back, 8 bases at V and 5 bases at J, with 10 bases in the middle. The CDR3 length is 11 residues. CDR1 SEHNR and CDR2 FQNEAQ come from the germline V gene (reference sequence).

This clone was counted a few times. The rearrangement uses TRBV5-4 and TRBJ2-4; weak D call: TRBD2 (6 bases). The CDR3 has 14 amino acids. Per the germline V gene, CDR1 is SGHNT and CDR2 is YYREEE (reference sequence). V dropped 6 bases and J dropped 1 base, with 11 bases sitting between them. CDR3 in DNA: TGTGCCAGCACCCAAGGAGGGGCCAAAAACATTCAGTACTTC. Its translation: CASTQGGAKNIQYF.

J is TRBJ1-5 and V is TRBV6-1; no firm D call. The CDR3 is 13 residues long. The germline V gene encodes CDR1 MNHNS and CDR2 SASEGT. Trimming took off 8 bases at V and 5 bases at J, with 13 bases between the two ends. The CDR3 DNA reads as TGTGCCAGCGGAAGAGGGTGGGATCAGCCCCAGCATTTT. Its protein is CASGRGWDQPQHF.

In this sample, this clone turned up once. The V gene is TRBV7-6, the J gene TRBJ2-2, with TRBD2 matching 11 bases. Germline V gene sequence: CDR1 SGHVS, CDR2 FNYEAQ. There are 13 residues in the CDR3. V was clipped by 6 bases and J by 15 bases; unmatched bases: 9. Here the CDR3 DNA reads TGTGCCAGCAGTGCTAGCGGGAGGCTCGGGTTGTTTTTT. It encodes CASSASGRLGLFF.

This chain joins TRBV5-4 and TRBJ2-7, with 12 bases that match TRBD1. The CDR3 runs to 17 residues. V lost 4 bases to trimming and J lost 5 bases; unmatched junction nucleotides: 13. Germline CDR1 and CDR2: SGHNT and YYREEE (reference sequence). DNA of the CDR3: TGTGCCAGCAGCCGGGGAGGGGAGCGGGACAGGGGGCACGAGCAGTACTTC. This codes for CASSRGGERDRGHEQYF.

The chain has TRBV6-5 and TRBJ1-2; 9 nucleotides line up with TRBD1. The junction had 3 bases not matched to a gene; V was cut back by 4 bases and J by 6 bases. The CDR3 covers 13 residues. Germline CDR1 and CDR2: MNHEY and SVGAGI. CDR3 sequence reads: CASSSDRGNGYTF. In DNA, the CDR3 is TGTGCCAGCAGTTCAGACAGGGGGAATGGCTACACCTTC.

This clone was observed a handful of times. The chain uses TRBV19 and TRBJ1-2; D is ambiguous. Trimming pared 4 bases from V and 4 bases from J, leaving 13 bases between. There are 14 residues in the CDR3. Germline values: CDR1 LNHDA, CDR2 SQIVND (reference sequence). The CDR3 here is CASSRGPNPYGYTF. Written as DNA, the CDR3 is TGTGCCAGTAGTAGAGGTCCGAACCCCTATGGCTACACCTTC.

The chain has TRBV5-1 and TRBJ2-1, with TRBD2 matching over 13 bases. CDR3 length equals 19 residues. Germline V CDR1 and CDR2: SGHRS, YFSETQ. V dropped 0 bases and J dropped 0; count of bases not matched to a gene: 6. This chain's CDR3 is CASSLGQLAGGPSYNEQFF. DNA for the CDR3: TGCGCCAGCAGCTTGGGGCAACTAGCGGGAGGGCCCTCCTACAATGAGCAGTTCTTC.

The chain carries TRBV11-3 and TRBJ2-7; 14 nucleotides line up with TRBD2. CDR1 and CDR2 (germline): SGHNT, YENEEA. The trim removed 4 bases at V and 2 bases at J, leaving 7 bases unmatched. This CDR3 spans 17 amino acids. The CDR3 coding sequence is TGTGCCAGCAGCTACAACCGACTAGCGGGAGGGGCCTACGAGCAGTACTTC. It yields the protein CASSYNRLAGGAYEQYF.

DNA for the CDR3: TGTGCTGCCAGGGGATTCCCCACTGAAGCTTTCTTT. This gives the protein CAARGFPTEAFF. J is TRBJ1-1 and V is TRBV7-7, with D possibly TRBD1 on 6 matching bases. CDR1 and CDR2 (germline): SSHAT, FNYEAQ (reference sequence). The CDR3 is 12 residues long.

This clone has a handful of counts. This chain links TRBV10-3 with TRBJ2-7, with a tentative D call TRBD2 (6 bases). V lost 3 bases, J lost 1 base, and 13 bases lay in between. The CDR3 runs to 15 residues. In germline, CDR1 is ENHRY, CDR2 SYGVKD. The CDR3 DNA is TGTGCCATCAGTGATTTCGGAGGGAGGTCCTACGAGCAGTACTTC. Translation: CAISDFGGRSYEQYF.